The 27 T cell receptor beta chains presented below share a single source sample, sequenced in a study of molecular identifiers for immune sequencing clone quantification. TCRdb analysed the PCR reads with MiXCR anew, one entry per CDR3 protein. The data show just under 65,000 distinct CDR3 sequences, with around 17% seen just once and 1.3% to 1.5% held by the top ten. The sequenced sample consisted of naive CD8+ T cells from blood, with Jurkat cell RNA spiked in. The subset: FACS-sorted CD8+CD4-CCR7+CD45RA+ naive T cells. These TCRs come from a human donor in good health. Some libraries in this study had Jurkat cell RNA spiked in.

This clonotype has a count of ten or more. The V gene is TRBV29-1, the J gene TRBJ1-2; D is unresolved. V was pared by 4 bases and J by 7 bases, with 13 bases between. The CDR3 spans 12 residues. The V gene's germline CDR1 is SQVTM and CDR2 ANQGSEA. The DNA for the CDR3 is TGCAGCGTTGTTGAAGGGTTCGGTGGCTACACCTTC. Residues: CSVVEGFGGYTF.

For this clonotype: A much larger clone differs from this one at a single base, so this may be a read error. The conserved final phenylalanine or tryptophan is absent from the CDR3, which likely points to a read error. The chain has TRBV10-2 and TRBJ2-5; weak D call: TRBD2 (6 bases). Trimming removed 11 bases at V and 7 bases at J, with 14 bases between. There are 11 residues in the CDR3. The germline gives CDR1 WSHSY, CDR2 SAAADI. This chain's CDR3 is CASTPGVTQYS. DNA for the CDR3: TGCGCCTCTACCCCGGGGGTGACCCAGTACTCC.

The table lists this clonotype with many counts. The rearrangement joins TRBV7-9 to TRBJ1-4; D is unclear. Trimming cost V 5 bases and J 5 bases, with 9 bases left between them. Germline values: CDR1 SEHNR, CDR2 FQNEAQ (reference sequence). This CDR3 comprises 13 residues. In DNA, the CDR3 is TGTGCCAGCAGCCTTACCCCGAATGAAAAACTGTTTTTT. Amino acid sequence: CASSLTPNEKLFF.

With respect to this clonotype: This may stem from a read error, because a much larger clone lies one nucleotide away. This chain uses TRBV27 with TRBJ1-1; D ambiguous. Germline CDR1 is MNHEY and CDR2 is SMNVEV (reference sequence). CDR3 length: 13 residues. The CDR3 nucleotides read TGTGCCAGCGGTTTTAGGACGAACACTGAAGCTTTCTTT. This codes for CASGFRTNTEAFF.

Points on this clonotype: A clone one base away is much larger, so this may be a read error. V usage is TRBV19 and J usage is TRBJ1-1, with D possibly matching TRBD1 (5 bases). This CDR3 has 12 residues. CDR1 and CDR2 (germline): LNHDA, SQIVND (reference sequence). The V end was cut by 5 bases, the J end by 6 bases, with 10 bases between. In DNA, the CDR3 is TGTGCCAGTAGTGTTACGGGGGCTGAAGCTTTCTTT. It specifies CASSVTGAEAFF.

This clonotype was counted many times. The CDR3 here is CASRRGQGPANEQFF. The CDR3 DNA is TGTGCCAGCAGAAGGGGGCAGGGGCCCGCCAATGAGCAGTTCTTC. The chain uses TRBV2 and TRBJ2-1; 7 positions match TRBD1. In germline, CDR1 is SNHLY, CDR2 FYNNEI. The CDR3 spans 15 residues. Trimming cost V 6 bases and J 6 bases; bases outside gene matches: 11.

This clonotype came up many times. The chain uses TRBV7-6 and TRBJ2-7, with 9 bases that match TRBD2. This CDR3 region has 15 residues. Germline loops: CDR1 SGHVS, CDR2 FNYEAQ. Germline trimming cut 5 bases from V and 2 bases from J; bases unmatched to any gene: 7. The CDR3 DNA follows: TGTGCCAGCAGCCCGGCTAGCGGGGTCACCTACGAGCAGTACTTC. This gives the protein CASSPASGVTYEQYF.

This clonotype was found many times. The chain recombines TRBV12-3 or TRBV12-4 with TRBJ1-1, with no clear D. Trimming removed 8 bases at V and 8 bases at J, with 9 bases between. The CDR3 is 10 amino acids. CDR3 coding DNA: TGTGCCAGCCGGGGAGGGGAAGCTTTCTTT. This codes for CASRGGEAFF.

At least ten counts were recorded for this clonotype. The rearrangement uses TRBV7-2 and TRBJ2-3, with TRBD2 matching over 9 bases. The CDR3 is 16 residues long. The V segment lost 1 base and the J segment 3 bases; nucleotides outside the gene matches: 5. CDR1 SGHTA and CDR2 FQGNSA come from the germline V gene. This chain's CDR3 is CASSLDAGGITDTQYF. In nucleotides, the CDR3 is TGTGCCAGCAGCTTAGATGCGGGAGGGATTACAGATACGCAGTATTTT.

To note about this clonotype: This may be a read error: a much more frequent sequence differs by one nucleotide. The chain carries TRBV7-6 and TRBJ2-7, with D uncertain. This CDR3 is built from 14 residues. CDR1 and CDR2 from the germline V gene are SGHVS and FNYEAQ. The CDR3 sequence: CAGSLGNAAYEQYF. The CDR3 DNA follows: TGTGCCGGCAGCTTAGGGAACGCGGCCTACGAGCAGTACTTC.

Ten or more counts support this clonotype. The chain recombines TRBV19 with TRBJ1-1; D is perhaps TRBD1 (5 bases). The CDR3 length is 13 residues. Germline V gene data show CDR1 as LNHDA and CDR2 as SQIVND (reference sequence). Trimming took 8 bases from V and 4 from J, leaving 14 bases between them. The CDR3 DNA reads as TGTGCCAGTGGAATGACAGTCCGCACTGAAGCTTTCTTT. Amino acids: CASGMTVRTEAFF. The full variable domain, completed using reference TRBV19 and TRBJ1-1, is DGGITQSPKYLFRKEGQNVTLSCEQNLNHDAMYWYRQDPGQGLRLIYYSQIVNDFQKGDIAEGYSVSREKKESFPLTVTSAQKNPTAFYLCASGMTVRTEAFFGQGTRLTVV.

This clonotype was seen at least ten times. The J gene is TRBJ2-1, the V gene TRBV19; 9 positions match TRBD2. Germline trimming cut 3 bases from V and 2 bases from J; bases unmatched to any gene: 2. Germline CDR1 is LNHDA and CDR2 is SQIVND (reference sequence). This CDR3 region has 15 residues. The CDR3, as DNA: TGTGCCAGTAGTATTAGCGGGAGTGCCTACAATGAGCAGTTCTTC. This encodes CASSISGSAYNEQFF.

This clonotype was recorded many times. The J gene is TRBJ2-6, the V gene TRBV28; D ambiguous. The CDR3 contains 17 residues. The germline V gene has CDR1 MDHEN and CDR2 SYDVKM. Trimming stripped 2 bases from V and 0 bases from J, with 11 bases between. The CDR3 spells CASSLPSISSGANVLTF. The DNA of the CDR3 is TGTGCCAGCAGTTTACCCTCTATTAGCTCTGGGGCCAACGTCCTGACTTTC.

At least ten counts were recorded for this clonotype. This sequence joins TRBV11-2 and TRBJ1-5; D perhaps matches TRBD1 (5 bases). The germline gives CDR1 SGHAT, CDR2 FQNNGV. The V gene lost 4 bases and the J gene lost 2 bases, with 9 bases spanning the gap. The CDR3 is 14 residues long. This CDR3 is CASSWGGGNQPQHF. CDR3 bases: TGTGCCAGCAGCTGGGGGGGAGGCAATCAGCCCCAGCATTTT.

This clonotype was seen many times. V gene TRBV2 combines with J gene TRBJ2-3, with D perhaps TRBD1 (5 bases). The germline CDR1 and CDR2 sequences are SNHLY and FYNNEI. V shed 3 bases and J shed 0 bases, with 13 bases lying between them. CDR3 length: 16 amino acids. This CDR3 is CASSDPRQTSTDTQYF. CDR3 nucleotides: TGTGCCAGCAGTGATCCCAGACAGACTAGCACAGATACGCAGTATTTT.

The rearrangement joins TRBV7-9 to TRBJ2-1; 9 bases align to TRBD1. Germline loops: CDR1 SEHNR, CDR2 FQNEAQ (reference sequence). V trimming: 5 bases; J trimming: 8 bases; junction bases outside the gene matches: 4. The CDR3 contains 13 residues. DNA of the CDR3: TGTGCCAGCAGCAAAAACAGGGGGCATGAGCAGTTCTTC. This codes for CASSKNRGHEQFF.

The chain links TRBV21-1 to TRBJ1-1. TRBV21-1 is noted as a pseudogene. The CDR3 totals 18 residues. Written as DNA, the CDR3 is TGTGCCGGCAGCAGAGCAGACGGAGTAGTCCCTGATATCCCTGAAGCCTTCTTT. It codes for CAGSRADGVVPDIPEAFF.

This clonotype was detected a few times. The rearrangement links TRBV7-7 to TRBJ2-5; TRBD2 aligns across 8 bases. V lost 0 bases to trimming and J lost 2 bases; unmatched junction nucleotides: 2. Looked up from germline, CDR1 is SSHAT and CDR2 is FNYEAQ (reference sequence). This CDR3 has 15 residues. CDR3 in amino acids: CASSLALAAQETQYF. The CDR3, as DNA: TGTGCCAGCAGCTTAGCACTAGCGGCGCAAGAGACCCAGTACTTC.

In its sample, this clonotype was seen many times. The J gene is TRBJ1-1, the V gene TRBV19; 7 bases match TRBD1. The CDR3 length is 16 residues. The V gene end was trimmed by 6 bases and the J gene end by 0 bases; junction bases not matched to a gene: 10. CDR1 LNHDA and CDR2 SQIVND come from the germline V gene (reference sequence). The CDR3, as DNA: TGTGCCAGTAGAGGAAACAGGGGACTCATGAACACTGAAGCTTTCTTT. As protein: CASRGNRGLMNTEAFF.

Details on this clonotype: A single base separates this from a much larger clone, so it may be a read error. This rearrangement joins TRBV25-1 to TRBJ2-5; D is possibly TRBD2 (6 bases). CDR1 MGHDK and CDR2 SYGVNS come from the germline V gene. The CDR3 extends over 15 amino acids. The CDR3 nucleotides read TGTGCCGGCAGTGAATTCGGGGGAGTTAAGGAGACCCAGTACTTC. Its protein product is CAGSEFGGVKETQYF. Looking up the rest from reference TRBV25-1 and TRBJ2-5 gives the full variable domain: EADIYQTPRYLVIGTGKKITLECSQTMGHDKMYWYQQDPGMELHLIHYSYGVNSTEKGDLSSESTVSRIRTEHFPLTLESARPSHTSQYLCAGSEFGGVKETQYFGPGTRLLVL.

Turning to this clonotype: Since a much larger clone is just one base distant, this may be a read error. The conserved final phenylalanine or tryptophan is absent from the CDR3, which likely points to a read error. This CDR3 reads CSIRQLNTGELFS. The CDR3 DNA follows: TGCAGCATCCGTCAGTTGAACACCGGGGAGCTGTTTTCT. The chain carries TRBV20-1 and TRBJ2-2; D ambiguous. In germline, CDR1 is DFQATT, CDR2 SNEGSKA (reference sequence). The CDR3 totals 13 residues.

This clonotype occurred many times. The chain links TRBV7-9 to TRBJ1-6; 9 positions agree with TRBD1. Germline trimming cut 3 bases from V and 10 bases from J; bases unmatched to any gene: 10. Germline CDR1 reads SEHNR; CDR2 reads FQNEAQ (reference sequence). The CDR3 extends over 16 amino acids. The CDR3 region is CASSLFRTGVNSPLHF. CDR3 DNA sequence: TGTGCCAGCAGCTTGTTTCGGACAGGGGTTAACTCACCCCTCCACTTT.

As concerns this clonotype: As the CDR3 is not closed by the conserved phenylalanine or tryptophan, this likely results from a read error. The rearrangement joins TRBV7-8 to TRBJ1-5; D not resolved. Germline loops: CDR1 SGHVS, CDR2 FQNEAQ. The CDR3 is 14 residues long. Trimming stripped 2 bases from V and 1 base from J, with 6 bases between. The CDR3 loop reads CASSLRESNQPQHL. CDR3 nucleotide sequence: TGTGCCAGCAGCTTAAGGGAGAGCAATCAGCCCCAGCATCTT.

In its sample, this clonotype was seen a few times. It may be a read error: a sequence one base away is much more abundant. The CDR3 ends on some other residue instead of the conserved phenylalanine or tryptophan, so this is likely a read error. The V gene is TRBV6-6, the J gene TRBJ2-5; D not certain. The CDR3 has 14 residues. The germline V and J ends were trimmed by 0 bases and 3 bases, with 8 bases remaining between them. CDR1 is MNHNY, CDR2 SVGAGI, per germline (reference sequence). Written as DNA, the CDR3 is TGTGCCAGCAGTTACTCTGTGCAGAAAGAGACCCAGTACCTC. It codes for CASSYSVQKETQYL.

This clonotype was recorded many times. CDR3 in DNA: TGTGCCAGCAGCTTAACGTGGTCAGGGGGTACCTCTGGGGCCAACGTCCTGACTTTC. This sequence encodes CASSLTWSGGTSGANVLTF. This chain uses TRBV7-9 with TRBJ2-6; the match to TRBD1 covers 7 bases. V lost 2 bases, J lost 0 bases, and 10 bases stayed unmatched. The CDR3 runs 19 residues. Germline V gene sequence: CDR1 SEHNR, CDR2 FQNEAQ (reference sequence).

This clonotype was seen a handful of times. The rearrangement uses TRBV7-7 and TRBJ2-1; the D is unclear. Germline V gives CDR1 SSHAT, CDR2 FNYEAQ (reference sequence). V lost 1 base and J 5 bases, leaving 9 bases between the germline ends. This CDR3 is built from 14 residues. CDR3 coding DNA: TGTGCCAGCAGCTTAGTGGTCGGAAACAATGAGCAGTTCTTC. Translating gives CASSLVVGNNEQFF.

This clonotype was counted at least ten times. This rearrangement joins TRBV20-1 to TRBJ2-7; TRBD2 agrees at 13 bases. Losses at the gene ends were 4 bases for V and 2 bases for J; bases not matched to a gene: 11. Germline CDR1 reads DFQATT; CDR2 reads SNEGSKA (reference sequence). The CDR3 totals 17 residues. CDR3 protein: CSATTSGRSYATYEQYF. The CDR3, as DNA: TGCAGTGCTACGACTAGCGGGAGGTCGTATGCCACCTACGAGCAGTACTTC.